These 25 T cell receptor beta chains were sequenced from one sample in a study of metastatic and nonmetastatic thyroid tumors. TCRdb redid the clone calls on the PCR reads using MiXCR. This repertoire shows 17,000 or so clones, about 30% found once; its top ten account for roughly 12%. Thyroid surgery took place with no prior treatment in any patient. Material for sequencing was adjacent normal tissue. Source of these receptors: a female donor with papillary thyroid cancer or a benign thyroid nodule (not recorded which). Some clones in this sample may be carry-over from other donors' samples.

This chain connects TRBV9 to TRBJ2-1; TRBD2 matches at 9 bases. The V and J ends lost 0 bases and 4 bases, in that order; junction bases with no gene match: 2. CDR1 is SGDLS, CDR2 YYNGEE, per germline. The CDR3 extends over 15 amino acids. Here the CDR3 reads CASSVGTSVYNEQFF. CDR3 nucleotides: TGTGCCAGCAGCGTAGGGACTAGCGTGTACAATGAGCAGTTCTTC.

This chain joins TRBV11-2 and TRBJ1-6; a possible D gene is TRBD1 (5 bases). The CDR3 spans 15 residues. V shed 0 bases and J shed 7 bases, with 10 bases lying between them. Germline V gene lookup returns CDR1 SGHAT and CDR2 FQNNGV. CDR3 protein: CASSLESGSNSPLHF. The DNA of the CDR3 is TGTGCCAGCAGCTTAGAATCAGGGTCCAATTCACCCCTCCACTTT.

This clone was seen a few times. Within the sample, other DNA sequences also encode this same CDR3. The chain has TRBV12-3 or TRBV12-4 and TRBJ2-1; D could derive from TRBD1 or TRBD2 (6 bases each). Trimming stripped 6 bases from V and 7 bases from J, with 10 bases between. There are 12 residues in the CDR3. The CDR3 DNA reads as TGTGCCAGCAGCCGAGGGGGGAATGAGCAGTTCTTC. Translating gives CASSRGGNEQFF.

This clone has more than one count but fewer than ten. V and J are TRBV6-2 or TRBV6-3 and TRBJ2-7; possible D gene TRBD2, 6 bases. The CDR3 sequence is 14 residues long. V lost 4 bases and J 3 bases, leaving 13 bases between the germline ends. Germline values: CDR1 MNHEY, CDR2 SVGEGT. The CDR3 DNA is TGTGCCAGCAGTTCGTGGGACTCTCTCTACGAGCAGTACGTC. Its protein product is CASSSWDSLYEQYV.

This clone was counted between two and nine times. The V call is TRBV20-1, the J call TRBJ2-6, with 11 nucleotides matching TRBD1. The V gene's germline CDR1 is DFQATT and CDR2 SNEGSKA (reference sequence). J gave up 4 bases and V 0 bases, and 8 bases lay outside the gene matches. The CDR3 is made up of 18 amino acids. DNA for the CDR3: TGCAGTGCTAGAGATTCAGGACAGGGGGCGCTAGGGGCCAACGTCCTGACTTTC. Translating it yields CSARDSGQGALGANVLTF.

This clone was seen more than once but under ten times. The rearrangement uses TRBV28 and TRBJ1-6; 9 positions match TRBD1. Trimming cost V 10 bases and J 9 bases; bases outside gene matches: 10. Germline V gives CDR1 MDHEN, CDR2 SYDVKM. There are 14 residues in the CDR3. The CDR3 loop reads CATFGTGLASPLHF. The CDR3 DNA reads TGTGCCACCTTTGGGACAGGGTTAGCTTCACCCCTCCACTTT.

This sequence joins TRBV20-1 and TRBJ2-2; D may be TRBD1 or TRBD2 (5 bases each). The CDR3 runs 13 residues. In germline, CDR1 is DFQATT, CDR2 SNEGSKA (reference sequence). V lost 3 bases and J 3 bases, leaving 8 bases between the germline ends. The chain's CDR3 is CSASGAYTGELFF. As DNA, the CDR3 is TGCAGTGCTAGCGGGGCGTACACCGGGGAGCTGTTTTTT.

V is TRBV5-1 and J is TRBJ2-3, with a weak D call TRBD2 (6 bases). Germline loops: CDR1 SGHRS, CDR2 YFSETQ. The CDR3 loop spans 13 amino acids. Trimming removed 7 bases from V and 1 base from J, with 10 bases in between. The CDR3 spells CASQSSGTDTQYF. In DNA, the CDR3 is TGCGCCAGCCAATCTAGCGGCACAGATACGCAGTATTTT.

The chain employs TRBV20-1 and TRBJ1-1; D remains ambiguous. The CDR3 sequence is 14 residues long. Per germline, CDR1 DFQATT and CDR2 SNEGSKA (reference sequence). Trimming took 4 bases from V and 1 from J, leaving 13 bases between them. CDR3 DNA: TGCAGTGCTAAGACCGCCGGGAAGAACACTGAAGCTTTCTTT. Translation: CSAKTAGKNTEAFF.

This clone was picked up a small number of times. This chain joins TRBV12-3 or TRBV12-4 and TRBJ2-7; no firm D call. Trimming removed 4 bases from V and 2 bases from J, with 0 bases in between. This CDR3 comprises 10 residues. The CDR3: CASSSYEQYF. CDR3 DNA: TGTGCCAGCAGTTCCTACGAGCAGTACTTC.

The CDR3 nucleotides read TGTGCCAGCAGCCAGGACAGGGGGGGAGAGACCCAGTACTTC. Translated, it gives CASSQDRGGETQYF. V and J are TRBV11-2 and TRBJ2-5, with 10 positions matching TRBD1. Germline trimming cut 5 bases from V and 4 bases from J; bases unmatched to any gene: 4. The CDR3 has 14 amino acids. Germline V gene sequence: CDR1 SGHAT, CDR2 FQNNGV.

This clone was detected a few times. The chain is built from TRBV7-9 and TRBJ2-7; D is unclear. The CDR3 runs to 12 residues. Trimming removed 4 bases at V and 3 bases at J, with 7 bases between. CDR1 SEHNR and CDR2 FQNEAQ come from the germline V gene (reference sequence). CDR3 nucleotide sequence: TGTGCCAGCAGCTCCCTTTTCTACGAGCAGTACTTC. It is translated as CASSSLFYEQYF.

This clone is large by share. The CDR3 is CASSLGHSLNYGYTF. CDR3 nucleotide sequence: TGTGCCAGCAGCTTGGGGCACTCGCTTAACTATGGCTACACCTTC. V and J are TRBV5-6 and TRBJ1-2; D uncertain. Per germline, CDR1 SGHDT and CDR2 YYEEEE. Trimming removed 0 bases from V and 1 base from J, with 10 bases in between. The CDR3 is made up of 15 amino acids.

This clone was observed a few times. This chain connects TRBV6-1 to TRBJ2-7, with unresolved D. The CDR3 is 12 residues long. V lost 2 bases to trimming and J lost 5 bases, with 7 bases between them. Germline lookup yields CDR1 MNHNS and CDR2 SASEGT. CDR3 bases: TGTGCCAGCAGTGAATTAGGCGACGAGCAGTACGTC. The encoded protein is CASSELGDEQYV.

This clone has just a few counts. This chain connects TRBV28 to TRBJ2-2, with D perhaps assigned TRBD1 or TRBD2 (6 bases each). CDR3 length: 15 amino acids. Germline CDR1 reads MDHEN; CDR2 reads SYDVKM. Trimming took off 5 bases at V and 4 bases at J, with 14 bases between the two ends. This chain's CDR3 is CASSTRGSGTGELFF. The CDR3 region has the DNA TGTGCCAGCAGTACCAGGGGTAGCGGCACCGGGGAGCTGTTTTTT. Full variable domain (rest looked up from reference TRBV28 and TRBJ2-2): DVKVTQSSRYLVKRTGEKVFLECVQDMDHENMFWYRQDPGLGLRLIYFSYDVKMKEKGDIPEGYSVSREKKERFSLILESASTNQTSMYLCASSTRGSGTGELFFGEGSRLTVL.

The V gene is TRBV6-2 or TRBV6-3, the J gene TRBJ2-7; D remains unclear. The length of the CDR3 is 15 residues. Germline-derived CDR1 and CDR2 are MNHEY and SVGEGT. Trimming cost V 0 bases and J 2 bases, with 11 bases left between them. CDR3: CASSYSKQETYEQYF. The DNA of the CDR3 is TGTGCCAGCAGTTACTCGAAGCAGGAAACCTACGAGCAGTACTTC.

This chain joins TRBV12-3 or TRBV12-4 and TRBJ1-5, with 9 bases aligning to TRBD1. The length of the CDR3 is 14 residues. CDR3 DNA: TGTGGGTGCAGTTTAGGGACAGGGTATCAGCCCCAGCATTTT. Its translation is CGCSLGTGYQPQHF.

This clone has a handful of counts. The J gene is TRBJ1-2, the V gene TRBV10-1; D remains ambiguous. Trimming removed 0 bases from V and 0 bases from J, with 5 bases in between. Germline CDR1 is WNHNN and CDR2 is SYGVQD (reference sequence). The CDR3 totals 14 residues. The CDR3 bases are TGCGCCAGCAGTGAGTCGGCAGCTAACTATGGCTACACCTTC. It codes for CASSESAANYGYTF.

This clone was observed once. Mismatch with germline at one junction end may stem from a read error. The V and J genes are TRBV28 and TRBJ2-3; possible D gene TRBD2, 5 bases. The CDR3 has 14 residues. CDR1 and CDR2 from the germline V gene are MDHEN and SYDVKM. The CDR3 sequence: CATMSWGEADTHYF. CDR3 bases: TGTGCCACCATGTCCTGGGGAGAGGCAGATACGCACTATTTT. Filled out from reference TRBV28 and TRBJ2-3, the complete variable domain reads DVKVTQSSRYLVKRTGEKVFLECVQDMDHENMFWYRQDPGLGLRLIYFSYDVKMKEKGDIPEGYSVSREKKERFSLILESASTNQTSMYLCATMSWGEADTHYFGPGTRLTVL.

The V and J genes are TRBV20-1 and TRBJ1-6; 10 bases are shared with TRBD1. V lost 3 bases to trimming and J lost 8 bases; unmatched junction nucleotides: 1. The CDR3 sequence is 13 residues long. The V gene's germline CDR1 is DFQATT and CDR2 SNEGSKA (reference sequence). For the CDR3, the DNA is TGCAGTGCTAGGGGGACAGGGGATTCACCCCTCCACTTT. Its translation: CSARGTGDSPLHF.

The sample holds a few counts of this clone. CDR3 sequence reads: CASSYGFNYGYTF. The CDR3 DNA sequence: TGTGCCAGCAGTTACGGCTTTAACTATGGCTACACCTTC. This rearrangement joins TRBV6-2 or TRBV6-3 to TRBJ1-2; no definite D call. CDR1 and CDR2 from the germline V gene are MNHEY and SVGEGT. CDR3 length: 13 amino acids. V was trimmed by 2 bases and J by 1 base, leaving 5 bases between them.

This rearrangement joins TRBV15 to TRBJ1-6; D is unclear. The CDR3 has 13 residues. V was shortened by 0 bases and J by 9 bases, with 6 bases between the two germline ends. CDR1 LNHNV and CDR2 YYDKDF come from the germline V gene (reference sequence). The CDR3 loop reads CATSRDFGSPLHF. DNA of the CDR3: TGTGCCACCAGCAGAGATTTTGGTTCACCCCTCCACTTT. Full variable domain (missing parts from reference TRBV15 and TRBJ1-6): DAMVIQNPRYQVTQFGKPVTLSCSQTLNHNVMYWYQQKSSQAPKLLFHYYDKDFNNEADTPDNFQSRRPNTSFCFLDIRSPGLGDTAMYLCATSRDFGSPLHFGNGTRLTVT.

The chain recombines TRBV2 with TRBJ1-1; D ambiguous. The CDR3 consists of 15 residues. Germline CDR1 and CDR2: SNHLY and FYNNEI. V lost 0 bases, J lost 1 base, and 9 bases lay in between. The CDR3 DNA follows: TGTGCCAGCAGTGAAGCGAAGGGAAGGAACACTGAAGCTTTCTTT. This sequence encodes CASSEAKGRNTEAFF.

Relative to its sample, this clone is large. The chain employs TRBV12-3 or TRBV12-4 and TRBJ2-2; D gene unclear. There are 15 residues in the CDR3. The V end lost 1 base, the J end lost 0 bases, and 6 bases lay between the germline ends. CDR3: CASSLGTANTGELFF. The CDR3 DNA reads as TGTGCCAGCAGTTTAGGGACCGCGAACACCGGGGAGCTGTTTTTT.

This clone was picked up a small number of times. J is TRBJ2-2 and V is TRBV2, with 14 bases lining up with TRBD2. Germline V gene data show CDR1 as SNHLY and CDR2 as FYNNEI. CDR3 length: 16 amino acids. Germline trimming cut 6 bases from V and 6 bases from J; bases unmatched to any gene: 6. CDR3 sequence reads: CASRFQGLAGAGELFF. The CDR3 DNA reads TGTGCCAGCAGATTTCAGGGACTAGCGGGAGCCGGGGAGCTGTTTTTT. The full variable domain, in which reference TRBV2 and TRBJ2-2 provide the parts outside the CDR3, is EPEVTQTPSHQVTQMGQEVILRCVPISNHLYFYWYRQILGQKVEFLVSFYNNEISEKSEIFDDQFSVERPDGSNFTLKIRSTKLEDSAMYFCASRFQGLAGAGELFFGEGSRLTVL.